This passage covers 20 T cell receptor beta chains from one sample sequenced in a study of OX40 agonist ivuxolimab in advanced cancers. The table came from immunoSEQ multiplex PCR; TCRdb's copy has only in-frame clones and leaves some out. This table holds approximately 75,000 clones, around 80% found once. Specimen: CD4+ or CD8+ T cells sorted from blood, collected in a trial of the OX40 agonist ivuxolimab. The source of these receptors is an adult with an advanced solid tumor such as melanoma, head and neck, liver or kidney cancer.

The rearrangement joins TRBV29-1 to TRBJ2-1, with D tentatively TRBD2 (7 bases). Trimming left V 4 bases short and J 4 bases short, with 11 bases between. Germline V gene data show CDR1 as SQVTM and CDR2 as ANQGSEA. The CDR3 sequence is 13 residues long. The CDR3 bases are TGCAGCGTTGTGGGGGGGCCTTACAATGAGCAGTTCTTC. Translating it yields CSVVGGPYNEQFF.

The sample holds one count of this clone. The rearrangement joins TRBV4-3 to TRBJ1-5, with D possibly matching TRBD1 (5 bases). Germline assignment: CDR1 LGHNA and CDR2 YSLEER. The CDR3 runs to 13 residues. The germline V and J ends were trimmed by 0 bases and 7 bases, with 7 bases remaining between them. The DNA for the CDR3 is TGCGCCAGCAGCCAAGATAAGGGGCAGCCCCAGCATTTT. Amino acids: CASSQDKGQPQHF.

The J gene is TRBJ1-6, the V gene TRBV6-5; D may be TRBD1 (6 bases). Trimming took off 4 bases at V and 7 bases at J, with 14 bases between the two ends. The CDR3 is 15 residues long. Germline V gene sequence: CDR1 MNHEY, CDR2 SVGAGI. CDR3 sequence reads: CASSWSGQGNSPLHF. In nucleotides, the CDR3 is TGTGCCAGCAGTTGGTCGGGGCAGGGGAATTCACCCCTCCACTTT.

The chain links TRBV4-1 to TRBJ2-6, with 8 bases matching TRBD1. V was clipped by 0 bases and J by 2 bases; unmatched bases: 9. Germline V lookup: CDR1 MGHRA, CDR2 YSYEKL. The CDR3 is 19 amino acids. CDR3 bases: TGCGCCAGCAGCCAAGATTCGGACAGGGTGGGGCCTGGGGCCAACGTCCTGACTTTC. The encoded protein is CASSQDSDRVGPGANVLTF.

A few counts support this clone. The chain is built from TRBV2 and TRBJ1-5; D is ambiguous. The CDR3 contains 14 residues. Germline loops: CDR1 SNHLY, CDR2 FYNNEI. The V gene lost 7 bases and the J gene lost 6 bases, with 16 bases spanning the gap. The chain's CDR3 is CASTPAGAGQPQHF. The CDR3 nucleotides read TGTGCCAGCACCCCGGCAGGAGCGGGTCAGCCCCAGCATTTT.

The CDR3 coding sequence is TGTGCCAGCAGTTTATGGACTAGCGGGGACACAGATACGCAGTATTTT. This codes for CASSLWTSGDTDTQYF. This sequence joins TRBV28 and TRBJ2-3; 11 bases fit TRBD2. This CDR3 spans 16 amino acids. Germline values: CDR1 MDHEN, CDR2 SYDVKM. V dropped 0 bases and J dropped 2; count of bases not matched to a gene: 1.

The chain has TRBV18 and TRBJ1-2; TRBD1 matches at 7 bases. V shed 4 bases and J 3 bases; nucleotides not matched to a gene: 8. The CDR3 sequence is 15 residues long. The germline gives CDR1 KGHSH, CDR2 LQKENI. Here the CDR3 DNA reads TGTGCCAGCTCACGACAAGGGGGCGCGGACTATGGCTACACCTTC. Its protein product is CASSRQGGADYGYTF.

The chain couples TRBV28 to TRBJ2-2, with TRBD2 as a possible D gene (5 bases). Trimming took off 8 bases at V and 4 bases at J, with 17 bases between the two ends. From germline, CDR1 is MDHEN and CDR2 SYDVKM. The CDR3 spans 15 residues. CDR3 sequence (DNA): TGTGCCAGCGACCCCACGGACTCGGGCACCGGGGAGCTGTTTTTT. Amino acids: CASDPTDSGTGELFF. The full variable domain, its missing parts supplied by reference TRBV28 and TRBJ2-2, is DVKVTQSSRYLVKRTGEKVFLECVQDMDHENMFWYRQDPGLGLRLIYFSYDVKMKEKGDIPEGYSVSREKKERFSLILESASTNQTSMYLCASDPTDSGTGELFFGEGSRLTVL.

V and J are TRBV5-4 and TRBJ2-5, with D unresolved. Trimming left V 2 bases short and J 5 bases short, with 10 bases between. Looked up from germline, CDR1 is SGHNT and CDR2 is YYREEE (reference sequence). The CDR3 runs 13 residues. CDR3 amino acids: CASSFGAVETQYF. The DNA for the CDR3 is TGTGCCAGCAGCTTCGGCGCTGTGGAGACCCAGTACTTC.

The V call is TRBV19, the J call TRBJ1-5; 9 nucleotides agree with TRBD1. The V and J ends lost 6 bases and 6 bases, in that order; junction bases with no gene match: 18. This CDR3 has 18 amino acids. Germline V gene sequence: CDR1 LNHDA, CDR2 SQIVND (reference sequence). This chain's CDR3 is CASSLLTPGQGLSQPQHF. DNA of the CDR3: TGTGCCAGTAGCCTCCTCACGCCGGGACAGGGATTAAGTCAGCCCCAGCATTTT.

This clone was seen just once. This chain uses TRBV6-6 with TRBJ2-1, with TRBD2 identical over 11 bases. There are 16 residues in the CDR3. Germline CDR1 and CDR2: MNHNY and SVGAGI (reference sequence). Trimming at V came to 5 bases and at J to 0 bases, leaving 3 bases not matched to a gene. The CDR3 DNA follows: TGTGCCAGCAGTCAGACTAGCGGGATCTCCTACAATGAGCAGTTCTTC. It specifies CASSQTSGISYNEQFF.

This clone was seen a single time. The V and J genes are TRBV29-1 and TRBJ2-3; D unresolved. The CDR3 totals 14 residues. The germline V and J ends were trimmed by 5 bases and 0 bases, with 12 bases remaining between them. Germline V CDR1 and CDR2: SQVTM, ANQGSEA. The CDR3 reads CSVLGGPSTDTQYF. In DNA form, the CDR3 reads TGCAGCGTTCTCGGCGGTCCGAGCACAGATACGCAGTATTTT.

This chain links TRBV7-3 with TRBJ2-7; 7 positions match TRBD1. This CDR3 is 13 amino acids long. Trimming at V came to 5 bases and at J to 3 bases, leaving 4 bases not matched to a gene. Germline-derived CDR1 and CDR2 are SGHTA and FQGTGA. The CDR3 is CASSPGTVYEQYF. The CDR3 DNA follows: TGTGCCAGCAGCCCCGGGACAGTCTACGAGCAGTACTTC. Filled out from reference TRBV7-3 and TRBJ2-7, the complete variable domain reads GAGVSQTPSNKVTEKGKYVELRCDPISGHTALYWYRQSLGQGPEFLIYFQGTGAADDSGLPNDRFFAVRPEGSVSTLKIQRTERGDSAVYLCASSPGTVYEQYFGPGTRLTVT.

The genes are TRBV18 and TRBJ1-2; D remains ambiguous. Trimming removed 6 bases from V and 8 bases from J, with 16 bases in between. The CDR3 runs 13 residues. In germline, CDR1 is KGHSH, CDR2 LQKENI. The CDR3 loop reads CASSPDNGVGYTF. The DNA of the CDR3 is TGTGCCAGCTCGCCCGATAATGGGGTCGGCTACACCTTC.

This chain links TRBV28 with TRBJ2-7; no definite D call. This CDR3 has 11 amino acids. Trimming cost V 6 bases and J 0 bases, with 3 bases left between them. In germline, CDR1 is MDHEN, CDR2 SYDVKM. The CDR3 DNA follows: TGTGCCAGCAGCAGCTCCTACGAGCAGTACTTC. Protein: CASSSSYEQYF.

A few counts support this clone. The CDR3 region has the DNA TGTGCCAGCAGGGGGGGACGGAGTGGCACAGATACGCAGTATTTT. Translating gives CASRGGRSGTDTQYF. The rearrangement joins TRBV27 to TRBJ2-3, with D tentatively TRBD2 (6 bases). Between the trimmed V and J ends, which lost 6 bases and 1 base, there was a span of 14 bases. Germline values: CDR1 MNHEY, CDR2 SMNVEV (reference sequence). The CDR3 totals 15 residues.

CDR3 in amino acids: CSARQGREQFF. CDR3 sequence (DNA): TGCAGTGCCAGACAGGGTCGCGAGCAGTTCTTC. The chain links TRBV20-1 to TRBJ2-1, with TRBD1 identical over 7 bases. Losses at the gene ends were 6 bases for V and 10 bases for J; bases not matched to a gene: 6. From germline, CDR1 is DFQATT and CDR2 SNEGSKA (reference sequence). The CDR3 is 11 residues long.

This chain links TRBV9 with TRBJ2-7, with 13 bases aligning to TRBD2. The CDR3 is made up of 15 amino acids. After removal of 2 bases from V and 12 bases from J, the junction contained 11 bases not matched to a gene. CDR1 is SGDLS and CDR2 is YYNGEE in the germline V gene. CDR3 region: CASSVTSGRAEKRYF. The CDR3 nucleotides are TGTGCCAGCAGCGTCACTAGCGGGAGGGCCGAAAAGCGGTACTTC. Complete variable domain (other parts from reference TRBV9 and TRBJ2-7): DSGVTQTPKHLITATGQRVTLRCSPRSGDLSVYWYQQSLDQGLQFLIQYYNGEERAKGNILERFSAQQFPDLHSELNLSSLELGDSALYFCASSVTSGRAEKRYFGPGTRLTVT.

This clone came up once. The J gene is TRBJ2-1, the V gene TRBV7-2; the D gene could be TRBD1 or TRBD2 (5 bases each). V was pared by 7 bases and J by 10 bases, with 17 bases between. Per the germline V gene, CDR1 is SGHTA and CDR2 is FQGNSA. The CDR3 is 13 residues long. The CDR3 nucleotides read TGTGCCAGCAAAAGGGGAATGGGGGAAGAGCAGTTCTTC. Protein sequence: CASKRGMGEEQFF.

The J gene is TRBJ2-5, the V gene TRBV19, with unresolved D. The V end was cut by 0 bases, the J end by 5 bases, with 7 bases between. Germline loops: CDR1 LNHDA, CDR2 SQIVND (reference sequence). There are 13 residues in the CDR3. The CDR3 DNA reads TGTGCCAGTAGTATAGACCGGGCGGAGACCCAGTACTTC. This encodes CASSIDRAETQYF. Complete variable domain (other parts from reference TRBV19 and TRBJ2-5): DGGITQSPKYLFRKEGQNVTLSCEQNLNHDAMYWYRQDPGQGLRLIYYSQIVNDFQKGDIAEGYSVSREKKESFPLTVTSAQKNPTAFYLCASSIDRAETQYFGPGTRLLVL.